One and the same sample provided the 18 T cell receptor beta chains below, sequenced in a study of cytomegalovirus exposure and HLA in healthy donors. The PCR employed 60 Vbeta primers together with 13 Jbeta primers. Method: immunoSEQ multiplex PCR; TCRdb's copy keeps in-frame clones and lacks some. The sample carries roughly 100,000 clones, around 75% recorded once. The sequenced material came from PBMCs. The receptors were sampled from a man aged 35 to 55 in good health and CMV-seronegative.

The chain employs TRBV6-6 and TRBJ1-1, with 9 bases that match TRBD1. Germline CDR1 MNHNY, CDR2 SVGAGI (reference sequence). The CDR3 is made up of 15 amino acids. V trimming: 2 bases; J trimming: 6 bases; junction bases outside the gene matches: 7. The CDR3 nucleotides are TGTGCCAGCAGTTACCTACAGGGGGCGGGCGCTGAAGCTTTCTTT. Encoded protein: CASSYLQGAGAEAFF.

This chain links TRBV7-3 with TRBJ2-2; a weak D match, TRBD1 (6 bases). V was cut by 5 bases and J by 6 bases, with 16 bases left in between. The CDR3 consists of 15 residues. CDR1 and CDR2 from the germline V gene are SGHTA and FQGTGA. The CDR3, as DNA: TGTGCCAGCAGCAATAACGCTGGACAGTCCGGGGAGCTGTTTTTT. It encodes CASSNNAGQSGELFF.

Only one count was recorded for this clone. The rearrangement links TRBV6-6 to TRBJ2-4; D might be TRBD2 (6 bases). Trimming removed 2 bases at V and 6 bases at J, with 14 bases between. The CDR3 runs 15 residues. In germline, CDR1 is MNHNY, CDR2 SVGAGI (reference sequence). The CDR3 DNA reads as TGTGCCAGCAGTTACCAAGGCGGGGACGGAAACATTCAGTACTTC. This translates into CASSYQGGDGNIQYF.

The chain links TRBV9 to TRBJ1-2, with D possibly being TRBD1 (5 bases). The CDR3 sequence is 14 residues long. V lost 4 bases and J lost 2, with 12 bases in between. CDR1 is SGDLS, CDR2 YYNGEE, per germline. DNA for the CDR3: TGTGCCAGCAGCCCGCGTGGGGGGAACTATGGCTACACCTTC. This encodes CASSPRGGNYGYTF.

CDR3 region: CASSPLAREQYF. In nucleotides, the CDR3 is TGTGCCAGCTCACCACTAGCGCGGGAGCAGTACTTC. This chain uses TRBV18 with TRBJ2-7; D is perhaps TRBD2 (5 bases). CDR1 is KGHSH and CDR2 is LQKENI in the germline V gene. V was shortened by 1 base and J by 7 bases, with 8 bases between the two germline ends. The CDR3 is 12 amino acids. Using reference TRBV18 and TRBJ2-7 for the parts outside the CDR3, the full variable domain is NAGVMQNPRHLVRRRGQEARLRCSPMKGHSHVYWYRQLPEEGLKFMVYLQKENIIDESGMPKERFSAEFPKEGPSILRIQQVVRGDSAAYFCASSPLAREQYFGPGTRLTVT.

The chain joins TRBV27 to TRBJ1-3; 7 bases are a match to TRBD1. The germline V gene encodes CDR1 MNHEY and CDR2 SMNVEV (reference sequence). With V trimmed by 5 bases and J by 0 bases, 13 bases remained unmatched. This CDR3 region has 18 residues. The CDR3 sequence is CASSPRDSYRPSGNTIYF. CDR3 DNA sequence: TGTGCCAGCAGTCCCCGGGACAGCTATAGGCCCTCTGGAAACACCATATATTTT.

The chain has TRBV28 and TRBJ1-6; 7 bases agree with TRBD1. V lost 9 bases, J lost 9 bases, and 8 bases stayed unmatched. Germline CDR1 reads MDHEN; CDR2 reads SYDVKM. The CDR3 loop spans 13 amino acids. The CDR3 DNA is TGTGCCAGTATAGGACAGGTCAGTTCACCCCTCCACTTT. Its protein is CASIGQVSSPLHF.

The V call is TRBV7-9, the J call TRBJ1-1, with a weak D call TRBD1 (6 bases). Germline-derived CDR1 and CDR2 are SEHNR and FQNEAQ (reference sequence). V gave up 2 bases and J gave up 1 base, with 11 bases separating them. The CDR3 covers 15 residues. The CDR3 DNA follows: TGTGCCAGCAGCTTACAGGGGAGAGGGAACACTGAAGCTTTCTTT. Translated: CASSLQGRGNTEAFF.

The chain employs TRBV12-5 and TRBJ2-1; D might be TRBD2 (6 bases). Germline V lookup: CDR1 LGHNT, CDR2 FRNRAP. The V end lost 2 bases, the J end lost 9 bases, and 17 bases lay between the germline ends. The CDR3 sequence is 15 residues long. The CDR3 spells CASGLYGRGVGEQFF. CDR3 DNA: TGTGCTAGTGGTTTGTATGGGCGCGGGGTTGGTGAGCAGTTCTTC.

The chain employs TRBV5-3 and TRBJ2-7, with unresolved D. TRBV5-3 is assigned to the ORF class and has an uncertain function. The CDR3 loop spans 15 amino acids. Between the trimmed V and J ends, which lost 2 bases and 3 bases, there was a span of 15 bases. The DNA of the CDR3 is TGTGCCAGAAGCTTTACAGCCAGACCGTACTACGAGCAGTACTTC. It yields the protein CARSFTARPYYEQYF.

The CDR3 is CASSLENRGGNEKLFF. CDR3 nucleotide sequence: TGTGCCAGCAGCCTAGAAAACAGGGGCGGGAATGAAAAACTGTTTTTT. The chain has TRBV5-4 and TRBJ1-4; 7 bases fit TRBD1. The ends lost 4 bases at V and 5 bases at J; junction bases unmatched: 11. This CDR3 contains 16 residues. Germline V lookup: CDR1 SGHNT, CDR2 YYREEE (reference sequence).

This clone came up once. V usage is TRBV30 and J usage is TRBJ1-2; 9 bases match TRBD1. The J segment lost 2 bases and the V segment lost 2 bases, leaving 6 bases of the junction unmatched. CDR1 is GTSNPN and CDR2 is SVGIG in the germline V gene (reference sequence). The CDR3 consists of 15 residues. The CDR3 region has the DNA TGTGCCTGGAGTAGGGGACAGGGAGGAAACTATGGCTACACCTTC. It specifies CAWSRGQGGNYGYTF.

The chain is built from TRBV7-2 and TRBJ2-5; D perhaps matches TRBD2 (6 bases). The germline V gene has CDR1 SGHTA and CDR2 FQGNSA. Trimming removed 8 bases at V and 0 bases at J, with 7 bases between. There are 12 residues in the CDR3. CDR3 region: CASGTYQETQYF. DNA of the CDR3: TGTGCCAGCGGGACTTACCAAGAGACCCAGTACTTC. Full variable domain (missing parts from reference TRBV7-2 and TRBJ2-5): GAGVSQSPSNKVTEKGKDVELRCDPISGHTALYWYRQSLGQGLEFLIYFQGNSAPDKSGLPSDRFSAERTGGSVSTLTIQRTQQEDSAVYLCASGTYQETQYFGPGTRLLVL.

The chain recombines TRBV30 with TRBJ1-4; 7 nucleotides agree with TRBD1. V was pared by 3 bases and J by 5 bases, with 6 bases of the junction left unmatched. Germline V lookup: CDR1 GTSNPN, CDR2 SVGIG (reference sequence). The CDR3 loop spans 14 amino acids. CDR3 nucleotides: TGTGCCTGGAGCTTCGACAGGGTGAATGAAAAACTGTTTTTT. Residues: CAWSFDRVNEKLFF.

The chain combines TRBV5-1 with TRBJ1-6; D not resolved. Between the trimmed V and J ends, which lost 0 bases and 7 bases, there was a span of 5 bases. The CDR3 sequence is 13 residues long. The V gene's germline CDR1 is SGHRS and CDR2 YFSETQ. The DNA of the CDR3 is TGCGCCAGCAGCTTGGCCGGGAATTCACCCCTCCACTTT. Protein: CASSLAGNSPLHF.

The chain joins TRBV27 to TRBJ1-2, with D possibly matching TRBD1 (6 bases). Between the trimmed V and J ends, which lost 6 bases and 2 bases, there was a span of 10 bases. CDR1 is MNHEY, CDR2 SMNVEV, per germline (reference sequence). The CDR3 covers 13 residues. For the CDR3, the DNA is TGTGCCAGCAGCTTTGACAGGAACTATGGCTACACCTTC. This sequence encodes CASSFDRNYGYTF.

The chain joins TRBV28 to TRBJ2-3, with D possibly being TRBD1 (6 bases). This CDR3 spans 19 amino acids. The germline V gene has CDR1 MDHEN and CDR2 SYDVKM. V dropped 7 bases and J dropped 2 bases, with 28 bases sitting between them. The CDR3 is CASNLEGDTSGWNTDTQYF. CDR3 DNA sequence: TGTGCCAGCAACTTAGAGGGGGACACATCTGGGTGGAACACAGATACGCAGTATTTT.

This clone showed up just a few times. This sequence joins TRBV28 and TRBJ2-7; tentatively, D is TRBD2 (6 bases). The germline CDR1 and CDR2 sequences are MDHEN and SYDVKM. The length of the CDR3 is 14 residues. V was clipped by 6 bases and J by 2 bases, with 14 bases between them. The CDR3 sequence: CASSSREYPYEQYF. The CDR3 DNA reads TGTGCCAGCAGCTCCCGGGAGTACCCCTACGAGCAGTACTTC. Full variable domain (rest looked up from reference TRBV28 and TRBJ2-7): DVKVTQSSRYLVKRTGEKVFLECVQDMDHENMFWYRQDPGLGLRLIYFSYDVKMKEKGDIPEGYSVSREKKERFSLILESASTNQTSMYLCASSSREYPYEQYFGPGTRLTVT.